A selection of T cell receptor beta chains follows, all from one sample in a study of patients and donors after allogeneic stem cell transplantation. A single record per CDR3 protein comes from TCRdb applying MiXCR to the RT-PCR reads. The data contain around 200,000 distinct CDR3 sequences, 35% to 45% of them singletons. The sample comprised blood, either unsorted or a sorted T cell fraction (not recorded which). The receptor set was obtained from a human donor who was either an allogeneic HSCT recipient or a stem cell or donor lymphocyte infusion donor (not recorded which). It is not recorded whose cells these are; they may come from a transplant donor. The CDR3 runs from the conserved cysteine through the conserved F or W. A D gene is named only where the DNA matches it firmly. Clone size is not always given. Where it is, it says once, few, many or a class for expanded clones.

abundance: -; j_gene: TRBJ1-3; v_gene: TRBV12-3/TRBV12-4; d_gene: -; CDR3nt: TGTGCCAGCAGTCTGACTGGACCTGGAAACACCATATATTTT; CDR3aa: CASSLTGPGNTIYF
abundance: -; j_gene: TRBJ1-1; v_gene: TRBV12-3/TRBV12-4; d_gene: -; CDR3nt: TGTGCCAGCAGTTTCCCGGCTTACACTGAAGCTTTCTTT; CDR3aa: CASSFPAYTEAFF
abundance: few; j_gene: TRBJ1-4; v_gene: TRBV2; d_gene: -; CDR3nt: TGTGCCAGCAGTGAATTAATCGAGGGAAAACTGTTTTTT; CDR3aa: CASSELIEGKLFF
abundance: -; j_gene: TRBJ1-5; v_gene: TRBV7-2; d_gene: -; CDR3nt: TGTGCCAGCAGCTTGCGGCGGGAGAATCAGCCCCAGCATTTT; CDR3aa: CASSLRRENQPQHF
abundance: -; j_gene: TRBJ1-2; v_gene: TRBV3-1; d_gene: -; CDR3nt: TGTGCCAGCAGCCACCGGGGGCGCCCGGACTATGGCTACACCTTC; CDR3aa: CASSHRGRPDYGYTF
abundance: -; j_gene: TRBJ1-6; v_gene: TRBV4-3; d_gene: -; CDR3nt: TGCGCCAGCAGCCAAGATTCGGGACCCTATAATTCACCCCTCCACTTT; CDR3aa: CASSQDSGPYNSPLHF
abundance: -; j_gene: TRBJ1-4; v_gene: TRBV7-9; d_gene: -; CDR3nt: TGTGCCAGCAGCTCGACGTCCGAAAAACTGTTTTTT; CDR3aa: CASSSTSEKLFF
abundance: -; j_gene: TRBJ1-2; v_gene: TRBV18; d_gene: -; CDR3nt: TGTGCCAGCTCGCCCCAGGCGGGTCCGGGCTACACCTTC; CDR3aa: CASSPQAGPGYTF
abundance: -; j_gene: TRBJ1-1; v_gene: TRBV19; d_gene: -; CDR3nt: TGTGCCAGTAGAGACTCAACAGCTAACACTGAAGCTTTCTTT; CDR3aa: CASRDSTANTEAFF
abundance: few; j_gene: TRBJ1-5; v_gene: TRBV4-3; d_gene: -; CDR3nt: TGCGCCAGCAGCCAAGATTGGGTGACAGGTCGCAATCAGCCCCAGCATTTT; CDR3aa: CASSQDWVTGRNQPQHF
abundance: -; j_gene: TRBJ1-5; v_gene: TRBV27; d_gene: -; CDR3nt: TGTGCCAGCAGTCCTCTCGGCCCCAATCAGCCCCAGCATTTT; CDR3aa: CASSPLGPNQPQHF
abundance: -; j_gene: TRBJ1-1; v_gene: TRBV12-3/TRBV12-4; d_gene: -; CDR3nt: TGTGCCAGCAGTTTAGCGGCTGAAGCTTTCTTT; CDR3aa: CASSLAAEAFF
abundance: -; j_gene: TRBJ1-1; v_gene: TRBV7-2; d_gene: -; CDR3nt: TGTGCCAGCAGCTTAGAGGTACAGGACACTGAAGCTTTCTTT; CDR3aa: CASSLEVQDTEAFF
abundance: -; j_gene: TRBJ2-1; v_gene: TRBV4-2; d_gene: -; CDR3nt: TGTGCCAGCAGCCTCGACCAGGGAGTCATCCTCTACAATGAGCAGTTCTTC; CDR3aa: CASSLDQGVILYNEQFF
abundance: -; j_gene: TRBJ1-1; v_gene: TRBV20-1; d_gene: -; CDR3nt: TGCAGTGCTCCTCTGGGGGGGAACACTGAAGCTTTCTTT; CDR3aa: CSAPLGGNTEAFF